This entry features one TCR beta chain sequence. Methods used by the authors: Nucleated cell number was recorded as an estimate derived from reference gene primer amplification. Some clones are missing from TCRdb's copy, which holds only in-frame ones; the method was immunoSEQ multiplex PCR. V and J calls and clone size are as listed in that table; D and trimming were resolved from the DNA. The sample lists under 85,000 clones, 80% occurring once. The data originate from a study of blood T cell repertoires in COVID-19. This CDR3 is 16 amino acids long. Germline V gene sequence: CDR1 SGDLS, CDR2 YYNGEE. With V trimmed by 3 bases and J by 5 bases, 12 bases remained unmatched.

This clonotype was obtained from a man aged 55 to 70 with active or convalescent COVID-19. The sample was peripheral blood. The V gene is TRBV9, the J gene TRBJ2-3, with 7 bases fitting TRBD2. DNA for the CDR3: TGTGCCAGCAGCGAGGCAACCGGGGAGCGGGGAGATACGCAGTATTTT. Translating gives CASSEATGERGDTQYF.